The 12 T cell receptor beta chains below were found in one sample sequenced in a study of regulatory T cells in long-lasting Graves disease. With iRepertoire HTBI primers and Arm-PCR of CDR3 regions, TCR beta libraries were built. MiXCR was run by TCRdb on the multiplex PCR reads, yielding one entry per CDR3 protein. Of approximately 380,000 distinct CDR3 sequences listed, roughly 20% are singletons. The time point: persistent/refractory GD, antithyroid drugs over 5 years with positive TRAb. The TCR library used RNA extracted from PBMCs. The sequenced sample was peripheral blood mononuclear cells (PBMCs), obtained when the disease was refractory, from a patient treated with antithyroid drugs. Receptor source: a female donor with Graves disease.

The sample holds many counts of this clonotype. V gene TRBV7-3 combines with J gene TRBJ2-7; 9 bases match TRBD1. Germline V CDR1 and CDR2: SGHTA, FQGTGA. CDR3 length equals 15 residues. Trimming cost V 5 bases and J 4 bases; bases outside gene matches: 9. The CDR3 sequence: CASSQNAGTGYEQYF. DNA of the CDR3: TGTGCCAGCAGCCAAAACGCCGGGACAGGGTACGAGCAGTACTTC.

This clonotype was recorded at least ten times. The rearrangement links TRBV30 to TRBJ1-4, with TRBD1 matching over 7 bases. The ends lost 2 bases at V and 8 bases at J; junction bases unmatched: 14. The germline V gene has CDR1 GTSNPN and CDR2 SVGIG (reference sequence). This CDR3 has 16 amino acids. The CDR3 region is CAWSFGGGTVDEKLFF. The CDR3 DNA is TGTGCCTGGAGTTTCGGGGGCGGGACAGTGGACGAAAAACTGTTTTTT. The whole variable domain, remainder taken from reference TRBV30 and TRBJ1-4, is SQTIHQWPATLVQPVGSPLSLECTVEGTSNPNLYWYRQAAGRGLQLLFYSVGIGQISSEVPQNLSASRPQDRQFILSSKKLLLSDSGFYLCAWSFGGGTVDEKLFFGSGTQLSVL.

This clonotype has a count of ten or more. J is TRBJ2-7 and V is TRBV24-1; D is uncertain. Between the trimmed V and J ends, which lost 3 bases and 3 bases, there was a span of 8 bases. In germline, CDR1 is KGHDR, CDR2 SFDVKD. This CDR3 spans 13 amino acids. CDR3 loop: CATSDDKNYEQYF. CDR3 nucleotides: TGTGCCACCAGTGATGACAAGAACTACGAGCAGTACTTC.

This clonotype has just a few counts. The chain uses TRBV11-2 and TRBJ2-1, with TRBD2 matching over 7 bases. CDR1 and CDR2 (germline): SGHAT, FQNNGV. V was pared by 5 bases and J by 12 bases, with 13 bases of the junction left unmatched. CDR3 length: 14 amino acids. The CDR3 DNA sequence: TGTGCCAGCAGCCCTAGCGGAGTATACTCGGGGCAGTTCTTC. Translating gives CASSPSGVYSGQFF.

The chain employs TRBV5-1 and TRBJ2-3; possible D gene TRBD2, 6 bases. Looked up from germline, CDR1 is SGHRS and CDR2 is YFSETQ. The CDR3 sequence is 15 residues long. Between the trimmed V and J ends, which lost 1 base and 1 base, there was a span of 10 bases. The DNA of the CDR3 is TGCGCCAGCAGCTTGAGGCGGGATCGCACAGATACGCAGTATTTT. Amino acids: CASSLRRDRTDTQYF. The full variable domain, its missing parts supplied by reference TRBV5-1 and TRBJ2-3, is KAGVTQTPRYLIKTRGQQVTLSCSPISGHRSVSWYQQTPGQGLQFLFEYFSETQRNKGNFPGRFSGRQFSNSRSEMNVSTLELGDSALYLCASSLRRDRTDTQYFGPGTRLTVL.

This clonotype was counted at least ten times. V gene TRBV27 combines with J gene TRBJ2-3; a possible D gene is TRBD1 (5 bases). CDR1 is MNHEY, CDR2 SMNVEV, per germline (reference sequence). The CDR3 consists of 14 residues. Trimming stripped 3 bases from V and 8 bases from J, with 15 bases between. The CDR3 protein is CASSFMGRRGTQYF. In DNA, the CDR3 is TGTGCCAGCAGTTTCATGGGGCGTCGAGGTACGCAGTATTTT.

In this sample, this clonotype turned up many times. The chain recombines TRBV12-3 or TRBV12-4 with TRBJ1-6; D gene unclear. The CDR3 extends over 16 amino acids. The V end was cut by 3 bases, the J end by 4 bases, with 13 bases between. For the CDR3, the DNA is TGTGCCAGCAGTTTGGAGAGTGCACAATATAATTCACCCCTCCACTTT. Its translation is CASSLESAQYNSPLHF.

This clonotype was counted ten times or more. The chain links TRBV6-2 or TRBV6-3 to TRBJ1-2, with D maybe TRBD1 (5 bases). Germline CDR1 MNHEY, CDR2 SVGEGT. The CDR3 runs 16 residues. The ends were cut back, 2 bases at V and 5 bases at J, with 18 bases in the middle. For the CDR3, the DNA is TGTGCCAGCAGTTACCCTCCGTCGCGACAGAGTTATGGCTACACCTTC. This codes for CASSYPPSRQSYGYTF.

The chain has TRBV4-3 and TRBJ2-7, with TRBD1 matching over 9 bases. The CDR3 spans 16 residues. V shed 1 base and J 3 bases; nucleotides not matched to a gene: 7. Germline V gene lookup returns CDR1 LGHNA and CDR2 YSLEER. CDR3 nucleotide sequence: TGCGCCAGCAGCCAAGCGGGGGACAGGGACCTCTACGAGCAGTACTTC. Translating gives CASSQAGDRDLYEQYF.

This clonotype was recorded many times. The V gene is TRBV11-3, the J gene TRBJ2-7, with D perhaps matching TRBD1 or TRBD2 (5 bases each). The V and J ends lost 5 bases and 7 bases respectively, with 12 bases between them. This CDR3 contains 12 residues. Germline V gives CDR1 SGHNT, CDR2 YENEEA. CDR3 coding DNA: TGTGCCAGCAGCCCGGGACGCGGGGAGCAGTACTTC. It is translated as CASSPGRGEQYF.

The chain employs TRBV7-9 and TRBJ2-7, with 11 positions matching TRBD2. After removal of 1 base from V and 5 bases from J, the junction contained 7 bases not matched to a gene. Germline CDR1 and CDR2: SEHNR and FQNEAQ (reference sequence). CDR3 length: 16 residues. CDR3 sequence reads: CASSLGGSGRANEQYF. CDR3 DNA sequence: TGTGCCAGCAGCTTAGGCGGTAGCGGGAGGGCCAACGAGCAGTACTTC.

The chain recombines TRBV29-1 with TRBJ2-3; 7 bases match TRBD1. V was clipped by 1 base and J by 1 base; unmatched bases: 2. Germline CDR1 SQVTM, CDR2 ANQGSEA. CDR3 length: 14 amino acids. The CDR3 sequence is CSVEGQGGTDTQYF. The CDR3 nucleotides are TGCAGCGTTGAAGGACAGGGTGGCACAGATACGCAGTATTTT.